The sequence of this T cell receptor beta chain was determined in a study of identical twins listed by TCRdb under 2016. Turning to the overall study: To test whether fetal clonotypes persist, the study used deep sequencing on TCR alpha and beta repertoires from monozygotic twins, unrelated adults of various ages, and cord blood. To rule out contamination, the twin experiments were replicated at different times with different library preparation protocols. Study-level results and caveats: In monozygotic twins, out-of-frame TCR alpha sharing was systematically underestimated by recombination models, although the models agreed with sharing between unrelated individuals. Because the same donors could not be followed over many years, the conclusions relied on cross-sectional statistical analysis. Compared with coincidental sharing between unrelated individuals, an excess of low generation-probability sequences was observed among out-of-frame TCR alpha sequences shared between twins. A weaker excess of twin sharing was found in beta out-of-frame sequences because the signal-to-noise ratio was lowered by fewer shared sequences. Abundant cord blood beta clonotypes had fewer insertions, young adult naive repertoires showed a similar but weaker trend, and memory repertoires showed no such trend. Invariant T cells such as MAIT and iNKT could partly confound zero-insertion analyses, although diverse VJ usage argued against such confounding for most clonotypes.

CDR1 LNHDA and CDR2 SQIVND are derived from the germline V gene (reference sequence). Relative to germline, V is missing 6 bases and J is missing 3 bases, with 8 bases of the junction outside any gene match. Reading from cysteine to phenylalanine, the CDR3 counts 14 amino acids. Of all the DNA, just the CDR3 is kept, 42 bases in frame from base 1. All donors were healthy Caucasians. The twin cohort comprised three pairs of female monozygotic twins, all aged roughly 18 to 29 years. Using Miltenyi CD45RO+ enrichment and human naive T-cell isolation kits, memory (CD45RO+) and naive T cells were isolated from PBMC. Receptor libraries were prepared by 5' RACE. This sample was sequenced with an Illumina HiSeq 2000. A universal primer binding site was introduced by template switching, and a unique molecular identifier was present in the final cDNA, enabling accurate counting of TCR cDNA molecules. First-strand cDNA for TCR alpha and beta chains was synthesized from specific primers in the conserved constant-segment region. To control for contamination, every cDNA library carried two barcodes: a SMART-Mk sample barcode plus Illumina barcodes. TruSeq adapter sequences, together with Illumina sample barcodes, were added in two successive PCR steps. The TCR alpha and beta cDNA libraries were sequenced on the Illumina HiSeq platform using custom primers. Concerning the study's data processing: MiGEC processed the raw reads to extract unique molecular identifiers, while MiXCR was used to determine the CDR3 positions. Recombination models were inferred per individual with the repgenHMM and IGoR tools using an EM algorithm. Shared clonotype analysis was performed with the tcR package in R, normalizing sharing by the product of cloneset sizes. To study raw recombination without the effects of thymic and clonal selection, out-of-frame nonproductive sequences were analyzed. Through fastp at Q25 and MiXCR, TCRdb rebuilt clones from the public reads, retaining in-frame beta chains. Rows are unified per CDR3 protein, each entry keeping the most common DNA and genes. In this record, the V and J calls reflect TCRdb's handling and not the investigators' own analysis. The sample table lists roughly 200,000 distinct CDR3 sequences, around 8.1% of them with a count of one. About 1.9% of the sample comes from the top ten.

For this clonotype: What this receptor recognizes is not known. No clone much larger than this one lies a single base away; base qualities are absent.

Another study also made use of these data, one on yellow fever vaccine responses in identical twins. From the second report: According to the authors, the vaccine-induced T cell response in identical twins seemed to be partly convergent and partly specific to each individual. In identical twins, the study followed T cell clones that responded to the vaccine with precision.

This receptor was obtained from a young woman in good health. Recombination linked TRBV19 to TRBJ2-7; 7 bases in the junction line up with TRBD1. The sequencing sample was made of memory (CD45RO+) T cells sorted from blood. In light of the paper, this sample's cell subset or site label describes: CD45RO+ enriched T cells. The DNA reads as follows: TGTGCCAGTAGCCGGGGACAGCCCCTCTACGAGCAGTACTTC. This translates into CASSRGQPLYEQYF.